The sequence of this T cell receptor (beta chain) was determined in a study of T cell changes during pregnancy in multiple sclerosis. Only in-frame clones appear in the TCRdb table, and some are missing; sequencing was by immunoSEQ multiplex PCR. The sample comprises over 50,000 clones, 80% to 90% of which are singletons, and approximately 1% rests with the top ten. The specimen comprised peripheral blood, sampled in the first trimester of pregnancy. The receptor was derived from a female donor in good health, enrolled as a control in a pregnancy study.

The CDR3 protein is CASSVGARGLNEKLFF. The CDR3 DNA sequence: TGTGCCAGCAGCGTAGGTGCAAGGGGCCTTAATGAAAAACTGTTTTTT. This chain links TRBV9 with TRBJ1-4; TRBD1 is a possible D gene (5 bases). CDR3 length equals 16 residues. The germline CDR1 and CDR2 sequences are SGDLS and YYNGEE. V was clipped by 0 bases and J by 4 bases, with 13 bases between them.